Below, 23 T cell receptor beta chains from the same sample are listed, as sequenced in a study of cytomegalovirus exposure and HLA in healthy donors. Use of 60 Vbeta and 13 Jbeta primers characterized the PCR. Method: immunoSEQ multiplex PCR; TCRdb's copy keeps in-frame clones and lacks some. The sample records 120,000 to 150,000 clones, around 73% being singletons. Input material: PBMCs. Receptors originate from a woman in her 40s in good health and CMV-seronegative.

The V and J genes are TRBV29-1 and TRBJ1-1; no clear D gene. Looked up from germline, CDR1 is SQVTM and CDR2 is ANQGSEA. This CDR3 comprises 14 residues. V was pared by 5 bases and J by 1 base, with 14 bases between. CDR3 nucleotide sequence: TGCAGCGTTCCATCCGAGACGGGGAACACTGAAGCTTTCTTT. This codes for CSVPSETGNTEAFF. Complete variable domain (other parts from reference TRBV29-1 and TRBJ1-1): SAVISQKPSRDICQRGTSLTIQCQVDSQVTMMFWYRQQPGQSLTLIATANQGSEATYESGFVIDKFPISRPNLTFSTLTVSNMSPEDSSIYLCSVPSETGNTEAFFGQGTRLTVV.

This clone occurred a few times. The chain carries TRBV19 and TRBJ1-3; D unclear. In germline, CDR1 is LNHDA, CDR2 SQIVND (reference sequence). V lost 7 bases, J lost 2 bases, and 12 bases lay in between. This CDR3 is 14 amino acids long. The CDR3 DNA is TGTGCCAGTATTCCGGACGGGGCTGGAAACACCATATATTTT. Protein sequence: CASIPDGAGNTIYF.

The genes are TRBV7-9 and TRBJ1-1, with a possible D match to TRBD1 (6 bases). The CDR3 spans 15 residues. Germline CDR1 SEHNR, CDR2 FQNEAQ (reference sequence). Trimming took 1 base from V and 2 from J, leaving 11 bases between them. Here the CDR3 reads CASSLGGLGNTEAFF. The DNA for the CDR3 is TGTGCCAGCAGCTTAGGGGGGCTGGGTAACACTGAAGCTTTCTTT.

This chain connects TRBV7-8 to TRBJ2-2; D not resolved. The germline V gene encodes CDR1 SGHVS and CDR2 FQNEAQ. V gave up 6 bases and J gave up 1 base, with 15 bases separating them. The length of the CDR3 is 16 residues. The CDR3 loop is CASRPGYGMNTGELFF. The CDR3 DNA sequence: TGTGCCAGCAGGCCCGGGTACGGTATGAACACCGGGGAGCTGTTTTTT.

The chain has TRBV18 and TRBJ1-4; D may be TRBD1 (6 bases). Germline-derived CDR1 and CDR2 are KGHSH and LQKENI. Trimming left V 3 bases short and J 5 bases short, with 10 bases between. CDR3 size: 14 residues. This CDR3 reads CASSPYRANEKLFF. The DNA for the CDR3 is TGTGCCAGCTCACCTTACAGGGCGAATGAAAAACTGTTTTTT. Full variable domain (remainder filled in from reference TRBV18 and TRBJ1-4): NAGVMQNPRHLVRRRGQEARLRCSPMKGHSHVYWYRQLPEEGLKFMVYLQKENIIDESGMPKERFSAEFPKEGPSILRIQQVVRGDSAAYFCASSPYRANEKLFFGSGTQLSVL.

V gene TRBV7-3 combines with J gene TRBJ2-1; D may be TRBD1 (6 bases). The CDR3 is made up of 13 amino acids. With 5 bases removed from V and 4 bases from J, the gap between germline ends came to 9 bases. In germline, CDR1 is SGHTA, CDR2 FQGTGA. For the CDR3, the DNA is TGTGCCAGCAGCCCGGACAGATACAATGAGCAGTTCTTC. This codes for CASSPDRYNEQFF.

The sample holds a few counts of this clone. This chain joins TRBV5-1 and TRBJ1-1; D unresolved. Germline V lookup: CDR1 SGHRS, CDR2 YFSETQ. The CDR3 contains 13 residues. The ends were cut back, 4 bases at V and 10 bases at J, with 17 bases in the middle. CDR3 sequence (DNA): TGCGCCAGCAGCGCCGGAGCTATGGTAGGAGCTTTCTTT. Amino acid sequence: CASSAGAMVGAFF.

This chain connects TRBV7-9 to TRBJ2-1; 9 bases align to TRBD2. This CDR3 spans 15 amino acids. The V and J ends lost 5 bases and 2 bases, in that order; junction bases with no gene match: 4. Germline lookup yields CDR1 SEHNR and CDR2 FQNEAQ (reference sequence). The CDR3 DNA follows: TGTGCCAGCAGCGCATTAGCGGGGGCCTACAATGAGCAGTTCTTC. Its protein product is CASSALAGAYNEQFF.

The chain recombines TRBV11-2 with TRBJ2-2; 13 nucleotides agree with TRBD2. V gave up 3 bases and J gave up 6 bases; unmatched junction bases: 10. Germline values: CDR1 SGHAT, CDR2 FQNNGV. The CDR3 totals 18 residues. The CDR3 bases are TGTGCCAGCAGCTTCCCGACTAGCGGGGGGACTGGGGCCGGGGAGCTGTTTTTT. Translated, it gives CASSFPTSGGTGAGELFF.

V is TRBV28 and J is TRBJ1-1; possibly TRBD1 for D (6 bases). This CDR3 region has 13 residues. V was pared by 6 bases and J by 1 base, with 9 bases between. Germline V gene lookup returns CDR1 MDHEN and CDR2 SYDVKM. The CDR3: CASSPGQNTEAFF. DNA for the CDR3: TGTGCCAGCAGCCCGGGACAGAACACTGAAGCTTTCTTT.

The gene calls are TRBV28 and TRBJ1-1; TRBD1 is a possible D gene (5 bases). There are 13 residues in the CDR3. Per germline, CDR1 MDHEN and CDR2 SYDVKM. V dropped 6 bases and J dropped 5 bases, with 13 bases sitting between them. In nucleotides, the CDR3 is TGTGCCAGCAGACCTTCGGGGGGGACTGAAGCTTTCTTT. Translating gives CASRPSGGTEAFF.

The V call is TRBV5-4, the J call TRBJ1-2; 9 bases agree with TRBD1. V dropped 0 bases and J dropped 9; count of bases not matched to a gene: 18. The CDR3 is 18 residues long. Germline CDR1 is SGHNT and CDR2 is YYREEE (reference sequence). For the CDR3, the DNA is TGTGCCAGCAGCTTGGGGATTTCTTCGGGACAGGGCTCTTTGAGCTACACCTTC. It specifies CASSLGISSGQGSLSYTF.

DNA for the CDR3: TGTGCCAGCTCCCGGGGGGGCTACAATCAGCCCCAGCATTTT. This encodes CASSRGGYNQPQHF. J is TRBJ1-5 and V is TRBV18, with D tentatively TRBD1 (6 bases). The CDR3 is 14 amino acids. Trimming removed 6 bases from V and 3 bases from J, with 12 bases in between. Germline CDR1 reads KGHSH; CDR2 reads LQKENI.

The chain couples TRBV6-6 to TRBJ2-5; D is unresolved. The V end was cut by 6 bases, the J end by 2 bases, with 13 bases between. Germline V gene lookup returns CDR1 MNHNY and CDR2 SVGAGI (reference sequence). This CDR3 region has 14 residues. In DNA form, the CDR3 reads TGTGCCAGCAGCAAAACAACGTTTCAAGAGACCCAGTACTTC. Amino acids: CASSKTTFQETQYF.

The V gene is TRBV29-1, the J gene TRBJ2-7; TRBD1 matches 9 bases. Germline CDR1 is SQVTM and CDR2 is ANQGSEA. J gave up 6 bases and V 7 bases, and 7 bases lay outside the gene matches. The CDR3 is 12 residues long. The chain's CDR3 is CSAWDRVGEQYF. The DNA for the CDR3 is TGCAGCGCCTGGGACAGGGTGGGCGAGCAGTACTTC.

The chain links TRBV19 to TRBJ2-5, with D perhaps TRBD2 (6 bases). This CDR3 has 14 amino acids. Deletions cut 1 base from V and 2 bases from J, with 8 bases between. The germline V gene has CDR1 LNHDA and CDR2 SQIVND (reference sequence). CDR3: CASSIGAGQETQYF. CDR3 in DNA: TGTGCCAGTAGTATAGGGGCGGGGCAAGAGACCCAGTACTTC.

The chain employs TRBV28 and TRBJ2-7, with TRBD1 matching over 8 bases. The CDR3 spans 16 residues. Trimming cost V 4 bases and J 4 bases; bases outside gene matches: 12. In germline, CDR1 is MDHEN, CDR2 SYDVKM. This chain's CDR3 is CASSSFRTGLVYEQYV. CDR3 sequence (DNA): TGTGCCAGCAGTTCCTTTAGGACAGGGTTAGTTTACGAGCAGTACGTC.

The chain combines TRBV2 with TRBJ1-5; D is undetermined. The V and J ends lost 1 base and 0 bases respectively, with 13 bases between them. The CDR3 has 17 residues. The germline CDR1 and CDR2 sequences are SNHLY and FYNNEI. CDR3 loop: CASSEGTDYYSNQPQHF. CDR3 nucleotide sequence: TGTGCCAGCAGTGAAGGGACCGACTATTATAGCAATCAGCCCCAGCATTTT.

Of note for this clone: This specimen includes other DNA sequences encoding the same CDR3. This chain uses TRBV5-1 with TRBJ2-3, with 11 positions matching TRBD2. Germline loops: CDR1 SGHRS, CDR2 YFSETQ. V lost 3 bases and J lost 6; bases outside the gene matches: 6. This CDR3 is built from 15 residues. CDR3 DNA: TGCGCCAGCAGCTGGTTAGCGGGGGGGCCTGATACGCAGTATTTT. It encodes CASSWLAGGPDTQYF.

The V call is TRBV15, the J call TRBJ2-2; D gene unclear. CDR1 and CDR2 (germline): LNHNV, YYDKDF (reference sequence). The CDR3 contains 17 residues. V shed 3 bases and J shed 0 bases, with 14 bases lying between them. Here the CDR3 DNA reads TGTGCCACCAGCAGTGCCCAGAACCCACCGAACACCGGGGAGCTGTTTTTT. Its protein product is CATSSAQNPPNTGELFF.

The chain employs TRBV14 and TRBJ1-1, with D hard to call. CDR3 size: 14 residues. The V and J ends lost 5 bases and 3 bases respectively, with 13 bases between them. Germline CDR1 SGHDN, CDR2 FVKESK. The chain's CDR3 is CASSLAAGDTEAFF. The CDR3, as DNA: TGTGCCAGCAGCTTGGCAGCCGGGGACACTGAAGCTTTCTTT.

J is TRBJ1-2 and V is TRBV7-8; D call uncertain. Germline CDR1 and CDR2: SGHVS and FQNEAQ. V lost 5 bases, J lost 1 base, and 11 bases lay in between. CDR3 length equals 14 residues. The CDR3 DNA is TGTGCCAGCAGCCCCCAGGCCCTTAACTATGGCTACACCTTC. Translating gives CASSPQALNYGYTF.

The chain recombines TRBV4-3 with TRBJ2-2; D possibly corresponds to TRBD2 (6 bases). CDR3 length: 19 amino acids. V lost 4 bases to trimming and J lost 4 bases, with 25 bases between them. Germline CDR1 LGHNA, CDR2 YSLEER. In DNA, the CDR3 is TGCGCCAGCAGCCTCCATATCGTATTCGCCCAGGGAGGCACCGGGGAGCTGTTTTTT. Its protein product is CASSLHIVFAQGGTGELFF.